These 28 T cell receptor beta chains came from one sample sequenced in a study of blood T cell repertoires in COVID-19. Profiling relied on immunoSEQ multiplex PCR, and the TCRdb table lists in-frame clones only, not all of them. The sample includes about 260,000 clones, over 75% of them seen just once. Sequenced material: PBMCs or T cells enriched from blood (not recorded which). Receptors were obtained from a woman in her forties who had been exposed to COVID-19.

Remarks on this clone: Compared with germline, one end of the junction differs, possibly owing to a read error. The chain links TRBV9 to TRBJ1-1, with D possibly matching TRBD1 (6 bases). The germline gives CDR1 SGDLS, CDR2 YYNGEE. The CDR3 runs to 11 residues. The CDR3 DNA follows: TGTGCCAGCAGCGTAGCGGACAGCCTCCTCTTT. It encodes CASSVADSLLF.

This CDR3 reads CASSLGQGAYQPQHF. The CDR3 coding sequence is TGTGCCAGCAGCTTGGGACAGGGAGCGTATCAGCCCCAGCATTTT. J is TRBJ1-5 and V is TRBV5-5; 7 bases agree with TRBD1. CDR3 length: 15 amino acids. From germline, CDR1 is SGHKS and CDR2 YYEKEE (reference sequence). The V gene end was trimmed by 0 bases and the J gene end by 5 bases; junction bases not matched to a gene: 5. Looking up the rest from reference TRBV5-5 and TRBJ1-5 gives the full variable domain: DAGVTQSPTHLIKTRGQQVTLRCSPISGHKSVSWYQQVLGQGPQFIFQYYEKEERGRGNFPDRFSARQFPNYSSELNVNALLLGDSALYLCASSLGQGAYQPQHFGDGTRLSIL.

This clone showed up just a few times. The chain is built from TRBV15 and TRBJ2-5; D might be TRBD2 (5 bases). This CDR3 contains 19 residues. Trimming cost V 2 bases and J 1 base, with 23 bases left between them. Germline assignment: CDR1 LNHNV and CDR2 YYDKDF (reference sequence). In nucleotides, the CDR3 is TGTGCCACCAGCAGAAAAGAGGGAGAAAGTTCTAGGGTCCAAGAGACCCAGTACTTC. It encodes CATSRKEGESSRVQETQYF.

V usage is TRBV30 and J usage is TRBJ1-1; D is uncertain. CDR1 GTSNPN and CDR2 SVGIG come from the germline V gene (reference sequence). The V end was cut by 2 bases, the J end by 1 base, with 17 bases between. The CDR3 is made up of 16 amino acids. The CDR3 DNA reads as TGTGCCTGGAGTACACAGCCTTACCCATGGAACACTGAAGCTTTCTTT. This gives the protein CAWSTQPYPWNTEAFF.

The rearrangement links TRBV11-3 to TRBJ2-7; D call uncertain. CDR1 and CDR2 from the germline V gene are SGHNT and YENEEA. The CDR3 runs to 12 residues. Trimming removed 6 bases at V and 3 bases at J, with 9 bases between. CDR3 nucleotides: TGTGCCAGCAGTAAAAACATCTACGAGCAGTACGTC. Its translation is CASSKNIYEQYV.

The gene calls are TRBV4-3 and TRBJ2-3, with 11 nucleotides matching TRBD2. The junction had 2 bases not matched to a gene; V was cut back by 0 bases and J by 0 bases. Germline-derived CDR1 and CDR2 are LGHNA and YSLEER. The CDR3 consists of 17 residues. CDR3 in DNA: TGCGCCAGCAGCCAAGATTGGACTAGCGGGAGCACAGATACGCAGTATTTT. Protein sequence: CASSQDWTSGSTDTQYF.

V gene TRBV30 combines with J gene TRBJ1-1, with D maybe TRBD1 (5 bases). The CDR3 spans 14 residues. Trimming cost V 5 bases and J 5 bases, with 18 bases left between them. Per the germline V gene, CDR1 is GTSNPN and CDR2 is SVGIG (reference sequence). The chain's CDR3 is CAWGSWAGRTEAFF. CDR3 in DNA: TGTGCCTGGGGGTCTTGGGCAGGGCGGACTGAAGCTTTCTTT.

This chain uses TRBV30 with TRBJ2-5; TRBD1 matches at 7 bases. J lost 3 bases, V lost 1 base, and 5 bases had no gene match. Germline CDR1 GTSNPN, CDR2 SVGIG (reference sequence). This CDR3 contains 14 residues. The CDR3 protein is CAWSGDRQEETQYF. The CDR3 DNA reads as TGTGCCTGGAGTGGGGACAGACAAGAAGAGACCCAGTACTTC. Variable domain in full (rest from reference TRBV30 and TRBJ2-5): SQTIHQWPATLVQPVGSPLSLECTVEGTSNPNLYWYRQAAGRGLQLLFYSVGIGQISSEVPQNLSASRPQDRQFILSSKKLLLSDSGFYLCAWSGDRQEETQYFGPGTRLLVL.

This chain joins TRBV6-5 and TRBJ2-2; D remains ambiguous. Trimming took 2 bases from V and 6 from J, leaving 16 bases between them. Germline V gene lookup returns CDR1 MNHEY and CDR2 SVGAGI. This CDR3 has 16 residues. CDR3: CASSYRSSTNPGELFF. Written as DNA, the CDR3 is TGTGCCAGCAGTTACCGCAGTTCAACCAACCCCGGGGAGCTGTTTTTT.

This clone has more than one count but fewer than ten. The rearrangement links TRBV28 to TRBJ1-2, with a weak D call TRBD1 (5 bases). Trimming left V 3 bases short and J 8 bases short, with 16 bases between. The germline gives CDR1 MDHEN, CDR2 SYDVKM. The CDR3 has 14 amino acids. In DNA, the CDR3 is TGTGCCAGCAGTTTTGCTTTCAGGGCGAACGGCTACACCTTC. Its translation: CASSFAFRANGYTF.

J is TRBJ2-3 and V is TRBV30; TRBD2 might be the D (5 bases). The CDR3 length is 13 residues. The germline V gene has CDR1 GTSNPN and CDR2 SVGIG (reference sequence). The V end was cut by 1 base, the J end by 6 bases, with 11 bases between. The CDR3 loop reads CAWSGGAGDTQYF. As DNA, the CDR3 is TGTGCCTGGAGTGGGGGAGCTGGGGATACGCAGTATTTT.

This clone was recorded once. The rearrangement joins TRBV11-2 to TRBJ2-5, with 9 nucleotides matching TRBD2. CDR1 SGHAT and CDR2 FQNNGV come from the germline V gene. V lost 0 bases to trimming and J lost 2 bases; unmatched junction nucleotides: 7. This CDR3 region has 17 residues. Written as DNA, the CDR3 is TGTGCCAGCAGCTTAGATCTGACTAGCGGTTTACAAGAGACCCAGTACTTC. Its protein is CASSLDLTSGLQETQYF.

This clone appeared once. This chain uses TRBV6-5 with TRBJ1-6; TRBD1 matches at 9 bases. V lost 7 bases to trimming and J lost 15 bases; unmatched junction nucleotides: 10. The germline gives CDR1 MNHEY, CDR2 SVGAGI. The CDR3 is made up of 13 amino acids. CDR3 in DNA: TGTGCCAGCACAGATACCGGGACAGGGATCCTCCACTTT. As protein: CASTDTGTGILHF.

The table lists this clone with a few counts. The V and J genes are TRBV4-2 and TRBJ2-3; 7 bases map to TRBD2. CDR1 and CDR2 from the germline V gene are LGHNA and YNFKEQ. The CDR3 is 16 residues long. With 0 bases clipped from V and 1 base from J, the junction kept 4 bases outside the gene matches. For the CDR3, the DNA is TGTGCCAGCAGCCAAGATCAGGCGGGGGGCACAGATACGCAGTATTTT. It yields the protein CASSQDQAGGTDTQYF.

The CDR3 spells CASSRQGLLHF. Written as DNA, the CDR3 is TGTGCCAGCAGCCGACAGGGACTCCTCCACTTT. The chain links TRBV7-9 to TRBJ1-6; 7 nucleotides align to TRBD1. V lost 5 bases and J lost 15; bases outside the gene matches: 4. The CDR3 sequence is 11 residues long. Germline V gene data show CDR1 as SEHNR and CDR2 as FQNEAQ (reference sequence).

The rearrangement joins TRBV6-5 to TRBJ2-5; D might be TRBD1 (6 bases). The germline CDR1 and CDR2 sequences are MNHEY and SVGAGI. The V end was cut by 0 bases, the J end by 3 bases, with 11 bases between. The CDR3 has 15 amino acids. CDR3 sequence: CASSYSITGKETQYF. The CDR3 bases are TGTGCCAGCAGTTACTCGATAACAGGGAAAGAGACCCAGTACTTC.

This chain joins TRBV28 and TRBJ1-5; D unresolved. Germline lookup yields CDR1 MDHEN and CDR2 SYDVKM. Trimming shortened V by 3 bases and J by 4 bases, and 16 bases separated the two germline ends. CDR3 size: 16 residues. The CDR3 region has the DNA TGTGCCAGCAGTTTTAGCAGGACTTCCGTAAATCAGCCCCAGCATTTT. Its protein product is CASSFSRTSVNQPQHF.

The chain uses TRBV3-1 (or the pseudogene TRBV3-2) and TRBJ2-1; 8 nucleotides align to TRBD1. V lost 4 bases and J lost 1; bases outside the gene matches: 3. Germline CDR1 LGHDT, CDR2 YNNKEL (reference sequence). CDR3 length: 15 amino acids. In nucleotides, the CDR3 is TGTGCCAGCAGCCCGGACAGGGTATCCTACAATGAGCAGTTCTTC. Its protein product is CASSPDRVSYNEQFF.

The CDR3 DNA is TGCGCCAGCAGCTTGGTTCGGACAGGGGGCATAGATACGCAGTATTTT. Translated, it gives CASSLVRTGGIDTQYF. The chain is built from TRBV5-1 and TRBJ2-3; 11 nucleotides agree with TRBD1. The CDR3 runs 16 residues. Trimming at V came to 0 bases and at J to 5 bases, leaving 5 bases not matched to a gene. Germline loops: CDR1 SGHRS, CDR2 YFSETQ.

The gene calls are TRBV30 and TRBJ1-1, with TRBD1 identical over 7 bases. The J segment lost 7 bases and the V segment lost 3 bases, leaving 14 bases of the junction unmatched. This CDR3 is built from 15 residues. Germline loops: CDR1 GTSNPN, CDR2 SVGIG (reference sequence). CDR3 sequence: CAWRSFWGTDYEAFF. Written as DNA, the CDR3 is TGTGCCTGGAGATCGTTTTGGGGGACAGATTATGAAGCTTTCTTT.

This chain connects TRBV10-3 to TRBJ1-1; 10 nucleotides line up with TRBD1. Trimming removed 6 bases from V and 0 bases from J; junction bases left unmatched: 10. CDR3 size: 17 residues. Germline assignment: CDR1 ENHRY and CDR2 SYGVKD. CDR3 protein: CAIRPDRGRSLNTEAFF. The CDR3 DNA follows: TGTGCCATCAGACCCGACAGGGGGCGATCACTGAACACTGAAGCTTTCTTT.

This clone was seen only once. The chain employs TRBV4-2 and TRBJ1-2; D is unclear. CDR1 and CDR2 (germline): LGHNA, YNFKEQ. V lost 1 base to trimming and J lost 5 bases, with 14 bases between them. The CDR3 is made up of 15 amino acids. CDR3 amino acids: CASSQVLGSPYGYTF. The CDR3, as DNA: TGTGCCAGCAGCCAAGTTCTAGGCTCTCCGTATGGCTACACCTTC.

The CDR3 protein is CASSLPGTEAFF. The CDR3 DNA is TGTGCCAGCAGCTTACCGGGAACTGAAGCTTTCTTT. The chain joins TRBV7-9 to TRBJ1-1, with D unresolved. The CDR3 totals 12 residues. Germline V gene data show CDR1 as SEHNR and CDR2 as FQNEAQ (reference sequence). Trimming pared 2 bases from V and 5 bases from J, leaving 6 bases between.

The chain has TRBV5-1 and TRBJ2-7; D unresolved. The CDR3 is made up of 13 amino acids. The germline gives CDR1 SGHRS, CDR2 YFSETQ. V was cut by 0 bases and J by 3 bases, with 7 bases left in between. CDR3 nucleotides: TGCGCCAGCAGCTTGGACAGCTTCTACGAGCAGTACTTC. Its protein is CASSLDSFYEQYF. Combining the CDR3 with reference TRBV5-1 and TRBJ2-7 gives the whole variable domain KAGVTQTPRYLIKTRGQQVTLSCSPISGHRSVSWYQQTPGQGLQFLFEYFSETQRNKGNFPGRFSGRQFSNSRSEMNVSTLELGDSALYLCASSLDSFYEQYFGPGTRLTVT.

V and J are TRBV6-5 and TRBJ2-1; 15 bases line up with TRBD2. J was trimmed by 10 bases and V by 2 bases; bases with no gene match: 3. CDR1 is MNHEY, CDR2 SVGAGI, per germline. The CDR3 contains 15 residues. The CDR3 sequence is CASSYGTSGRSEQFF. CDR3 in DNA: TGTGCCAGCAGTTACGGGACTAGCGGGAGGTCAGAGCAGTTCTTC.

CDR3 in DNA: TGTGCCAGCAGTGAAGAAAGCGGCAGACCCAATTCACCCCTCCACTTT. This translates into CASSEESGRPNSPLHF. This rearrangement joins TRBV2 to TRBJ1-6; D remains unclear. This CDR3 spans 16 amino acids. The V gene lost 1 base and the J gene lost 7 bases, with 14 bases spanning the gap. The germline CDR1 and CDR2 sequences are SNHLY and FYNNEI.

The chain carries TRBV6-2 or TRBV6-3 and TRBJ2-1, with 11 bases that match TRBD2. The CDR3 totals 15 residues. Per the germline V gene, CDR1 is MNHEY and CDR2 is SVGEGT. Germline trimming cut 2 bases from V and 6 bases from J; bases unmatched to any gene: 3. The CDR3 protein is CASSYKTSGSNEQFF. CDR3 DNA sequence: TGTGCCAGCAGTTACAAAACTAGCGGGAGCAATGAGCAGTTCTTC.

The genes are TRBV7-2 and TRBJ1-2; 9 bases are a match to TRBD1. Trimming removed 5 bases from V and 1 base from J; junction bases left unmatched: 11. The CDR3 spans 17 residues. Germline assignment: CDR1 SGHTA and CDR2 FQGNSA. CDR3 nucleotide sequence: TGTGCCAGCAGCACTCGGGACAGGGTCTCGAGTAACTATGGCTACACCTTC. It specifies CASSTRDRVSSNYGYTF.